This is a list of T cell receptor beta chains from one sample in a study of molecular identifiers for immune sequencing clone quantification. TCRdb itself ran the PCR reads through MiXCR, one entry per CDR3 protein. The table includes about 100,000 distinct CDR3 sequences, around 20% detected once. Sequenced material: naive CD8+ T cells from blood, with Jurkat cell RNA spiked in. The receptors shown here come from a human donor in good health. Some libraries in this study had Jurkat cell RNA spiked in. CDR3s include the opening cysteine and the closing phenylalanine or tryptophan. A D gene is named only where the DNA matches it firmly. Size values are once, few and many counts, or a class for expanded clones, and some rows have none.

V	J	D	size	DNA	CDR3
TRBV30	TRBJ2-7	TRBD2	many	TGTGCCTGGAGTATCGCTAGCGGCTACGAGCAGTACTTC	CAWSIASGYEQYF
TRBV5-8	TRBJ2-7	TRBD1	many	TGTGCCAGCAGCTGGGGGACAGGGAAATACGAGCAGTACTTC	CASSWGTGKYEQYF
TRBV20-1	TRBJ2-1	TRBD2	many	TGCAGTGCCATACCCGGGGGGGGACTAGCAGACAATGAGCAGTTCTTC	CSAIPGGGLADNEQFF
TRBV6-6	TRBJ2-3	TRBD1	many	TGTGCCAGCATCGGGACAGGCACCGATACGCAGTATTTT	CASIGTGTDTQYF
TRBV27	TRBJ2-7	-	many	TGTGCCAGCGGCTTAAGTGCCTACGAGCAGTACTTC	CASGLSAYEQYF
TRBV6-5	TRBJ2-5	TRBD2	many	TGTGCCAGCAGTTACGGTTTGTCTAGCGGGATGGAGACCCAGTACTTC	CASSYGLSSGMETQYF
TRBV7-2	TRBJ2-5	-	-	TGTGCCAGCAGCTCCTCTGCCGGGAACCAAGAGACCCAGTACTTC	CASSSSAGNQETQYF
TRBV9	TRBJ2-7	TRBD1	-	TGTGCCAGCAGCGTAGGTCCAGGGGGCTACGAGCAGTACTTC	CASSVGPGGYEQYF
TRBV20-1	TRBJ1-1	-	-	TGCAGTGCTAGAGGTCGAGTTTCCGGACTGGGAACTGAAGCTTTCTTT	CSARGRVSGLGTEAFF
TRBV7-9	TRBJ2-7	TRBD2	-	TGTGCCAGCAGCGACCCGGGACGGGGGGTTTACGAGCAGTACTTC	CASSDPGRGVYEQYF
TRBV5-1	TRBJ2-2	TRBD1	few	TGCGCCAGCAGCCCGGGACAGGGGCACGGGGAGCTGTTTTTT	CASSPGQGHGELFF
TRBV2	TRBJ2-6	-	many	TGTGCCAGCCATACGGGACATTTCTCGGGCTCTGGGGCCAACGTCCTGACTTTC	CASHTGHFSGSGANVLTF
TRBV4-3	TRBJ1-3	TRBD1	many	TGCGCCAGCAGCCAAGGGACAGGGGCTGGAAACACCATATATTTT	CASSQGTGAGNTIYF
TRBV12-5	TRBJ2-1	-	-	TGTGCTAGTGGTTTGTCGTCGGGGTCCTACAATGAGCAGTTCTTC	CASGLSSGSYNEQFF
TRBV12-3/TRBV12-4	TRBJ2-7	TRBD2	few	TGTGCCAGCAGTCTGGCGGGTAGCGGGTCCTACGAGCAGTACTTC	CASSLAGSGSYEQYF
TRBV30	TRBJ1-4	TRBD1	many	TGTGCCTGGAGTTCGACAGGGCTCCTTAATGAAAAACTGTTTTTT	CAWSSTGLLNEKLFF
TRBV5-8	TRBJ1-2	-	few	TGTGCCAGCAGCTTACGGACAGATTCTAACTATGGCTACACCTTC	CASSLRTDSNYGYTF
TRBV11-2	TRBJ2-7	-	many	TGTGCCAGCAGCCAGGCAGGGCTCGAGCAGTACTTC	CASSQAGLEQYF
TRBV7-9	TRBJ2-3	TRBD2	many	TGTGCCAGCAGCTTAGCTGGTGGTAGCGGGAGTGGTACGCAGTATTTT	CASSLAGGSGSGTQYF
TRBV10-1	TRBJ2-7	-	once	TGCGCCAGCAGTGAGTCGAGAGACAGAGGCGAGCAGTACTTC	CASSESRDRGEQYF
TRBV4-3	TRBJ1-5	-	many	TGCGCCAGCAGCCCCGACCTTAGCAATCAGCCCCAGCATTTT	CASSPDLSNQPQHF
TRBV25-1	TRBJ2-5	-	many	TGTGCCAGCAGTGTTAGCGAGCAAAGGCCCCAGTACTTC	CASSVSEQRPQYF